This entry describes one TCR beta chain. This clone turned up a few times. The target of this receptor is not known. The sample holds no much larger clone one base away, and base qualities are not on file. The sample comes from a study of OX40 agonist ivuxolimab in advanced cancers. In terms of the full investigation: Ivuxolimab was a fully human IgG2 agonistic monoclonal antibody targeting the costimulatory receptor OX40 (CD134). The monotherapy dose-escalation portion (N = 52 patients) of the phase I ivuxolimab trial is reported in the paper. Partial responses occurred in three dose-escalation patients: two with cutaneous melanoma and one with hepatocellular carcinoma. Of the approximately 54 dose-escalation patients, hepatocellular carcinoma was present in approximately 20, melanoma in roughly 15, renal cell carcinoma in 9 and head and neck cancer in 9. Prior anti-PD-1, anti-PD-L1 or anti-CTLA-4 therapy was permitted, and approximately 40% of dose-escalation patients had received checkpoint inhibitors. Intravenous ivuxolimab was administered to patients every 2 weeks at six dose levels: 0.01, 0.1, 0.3, 1.5, 3 and 10 mg/kg. Peripheral TCRbeta sequencing aimed to test whether ivuxolimab altered TCR sequence diversity and caused clonal T-cell expansion. The dose-escalation cohort was about 83% male with a mean age of roughly 60 years, ranging from roughly 23 to 90. Points the paper makes about the study in general: Which antigens the clonally expanded peripheral T cells were specific for was not determined. Low levels of normalized T-cell clonal expansion were also seen in some nonresponding patients. After ivuxolimab, more expanded clones were found on average in CD8+ T cells than in CD4+ T cells. In partial responders in the 0.1-3.0 mg/kg groups, normalized peripheral clonal expansion was found to be among the lowest, especially among CD8+ T cells. At doses of 0.1 to 3.0 mg/kg, clonal expansion of both CD4+ and CD8+ T cells in blood was seen between baseline and week 6.

The trial excluded patients who had a history of autoimmune disease or were on systemic immunosuppression. In every dose cohort, peripheral blood was drawn for TCR sequencing at baseline, cycle 4 day 1, and cycle 7 day 1. Samples were obtained from an open-label, multicenter, first-in-human phase I dose-escalation trial of ivuxolimab. The trial enrolled adults with locally advanced or metastatic head and neck squamous cell, hepatocellular, melanoma or renal cell carcinoma. CD4+ and CD8+ T cells were sorted separately from peripheral blood before TCR sequencing. CDR1 is given as MNHEY and CDR2 as SVGAGI, both from the germline V gene. The V and J ends are trimmed by 8 bases and 0 bases, leaving 5 bases between them. The CDR3 goes from the cysteine to the phenylalanine over 12 residues. Only the CDR3 DNA is retained, 36 bases long and in frame from the first base. Genomic DNA was isolated from the sorted cells so that the TCRbeta CDR3 region could be sequenced. TCRbeta CDR3 regions were sequenced using the immunoSEQ Assay. TCRdb obtained this table from immuneACCESS and retained in-frame rearrangements with V and J assigned. These tables miss some clones; where compared with another copy, unresolved V genes account for less than half of the shortfall, and the remainder is unexplained. This sample holds tens of thousands of clones; 88% were observed only once. Of the sample, 31% falls within the top ten clones.

The clonotype originates from an adult with an advanced solid tumor such as melanoma, head and neck, liver or kidney cancer. Here the chain combines TRBV6-5 and TRBJ1-3, with the D gene not clear enough to name. This specimen consisted of CD4+ or CD8+ T cells sorted from blood, obtained in a trial of the OX40 agonist ivuxolimab. In nucleotides, the sequence is TGTGCCAGCGGCTTCTCTGGAAACACCATATATTTT. It translates to CASGFSGNTIYF.